A selection of T cell receptor beta chains follows, all from one sample in a study. Using its own MiXCR run on the 5' RACE reads, TCRdb lists one record per CDR3 protein. The top ten clones hold 2.5% to 4% of a sample with over 50,000 distinct CDR3 sequences, 24% of them seen once. Sequenced input: tumor-infiltrating naive CD4+ T cells sorted from the breast tumor. Receptor source: a female donor with breast cancer. Each CDR3 is given with its conserved first and last residue. Each record gives: clone size, J gene, V gene, D gene, CDR3 protein, CDR3 DNA. The D gene is left open where the match is weak. A row's size may be missing; if present it is once, few, many or a size class.

clone size: -
J gene: TRBJ1-2
V gene: TRBV3-1
D gene: TRBD1
CDR3 protein: CASSQRDSYGYTF
CDR3 DNA: TGTGCCAGCAGCCAAAGGGACAGCTATGGCTACACCTTC

clone size: -
J gene: TRBJ2-5
V gene: TRBV5-5
D gene: -
CDR3 protein: CASSQRDRKETQYF
CDR3 DNA: TGTGCCAGCAGCCAGAGGGACCGCAAAGAGACCCAGTACTTC

clone size: -
J gene: TRBJ2-7
V gene: TRBV20-1
D gene: TRBD1
CDR3 protein: CSASWGTDYEQYF
CDR3 DNA: TGCAGTGCTAGTTGGGGGACAGATTACGAGCAGTACTTC

clone size: few
J gene: TRBJ2-7
V gene: TRBV7-2
D gene: TRBD1
CDR3 protein: CASSLVSGQGAREQYF
CDR3 DNA: TGTGCCAGCAGCTTAGTTTCGGGACAGGGGGCCCGCGAGCAGTACTTC

clone size: many
J gene: TRBJ1-6
V gene: TRBV6-5
D gene: TRBD1
CDR3 protein: CASRRAGQGDSPLHF
CDR3 DNA: TGTGCCAGCAGACGGGCTGGACAGGGGGATTCACCCCTCCACTTT

clone size: -
J gene: TRBJ1-2
V gene: TRBV20-1
D gene: -
CDR3 protein: CSARAPREGYGYTF
CDR3 DNA: TGCAGTGCTAGAGCACCAAGAGAAGGCTATGGCTACACCTTC

clone size: few
J gene: TRBJ1-2
V gene: TRBV18
D gene: -
CDR3 protein: CASSPDIDYGYTF
CDR3 DNA: TGTGCCAGCTCACCCGATATCGACTACGGCTACACCTTC

clone size: many
J gene: TRBJ2-1
V gene: TRBV7-2
D gene: TRBD2
CDR3 protein: CASSLTSGSENEQFF
CDR3 DNA: TGTGCCAGCAGCTTGACTAGCGGGAGTGAGAATGAGCAGTTCTTC

clone size: few
J gene: TRBJ2-1
V gene: TRBV12-3/TRBV12-4
D gene: -
CDR3 protein: CASSLAGWGDNEQFF
CDR3 DNA: TGTGCCAGCAGTTTGGCAGGTTGGGGGGACAATGAGCAGTTCTTC

clone size: -
J gene: TRBJ2-2
V gene: TRBV24-1
D gene: -
CDR3 protein: CATSVAGDTGELFF
CDR3 DNA: TGTGCCACCAGTGTCGCCGGGGACACCGGGGAGCTGTTTTTT

clone size: -
J gene: TRBJ2-2
V gene: TRBV18
D gene: TRBD2
CDR3 protein: CASPPGTTSGELFF
CDR3 DNA: TGTGCCAGCCCACCAGGGACTACCTCCGGGGAGCTGTTTTTT

clone size: -
J gene: TRBJ2-5
V gene: TRBV9
D gene: -
CDR3 protein: CASSVVAGMGQETQYF
CDR3 DNA: TGTGCCAGCAGCGTAGTCGCGGGAATGGGTCAAGAGACCCAGTACTTC

clone size: -
J gene: TRBJ1-1
V gene: TRBV29-1
D gene: TRBD1
CDR3 protein: CSVDSTGGLNTEAFF
CDR3 DNA: TGCAGCGTTGATTCGACAGGGGGCCTGAACACTGAAGCTTTCTTT

clone size: -
J gene: TRBJ2-7
V gene: TRBV5-5
D gene: TRBD2
CDR3 protein: CASSFRTSGGIHYEQYF
CDR3 DNA: TGTGCCAGCAGCTTTAGGACTAGCGGGGGGATCCACTACGAGCAGTACTTC

clone size: -
J gene: TRBJ2-4
V gene: TRBV30
D gene: TRBD2
CDR3 protein: CAWIPAGGSAKNIQYF
CDR3 DNA: TGTGCCTGGATCCCGGCGGGGGGTTCGGCCAAAAACATTCAGTACTTC

clone size: once
J gene: TRBJ1-2
V gene: TRBV6-1
D gene: -
CDR3 protein: CASRLTKSDIYGYTF
CDR3 DNA: TGTGCCAGCAGGCTAACTAAGTCAGACATCTATGGCTACACCTTC

clone size: many
J gene: TRBJ1-5
V gene: TRBV2
D gene: -
CDR3 protein: CASNLDSNQPQHF
CDR3 DNA: TGTGCCAGCAACTTAGATTCCAATCAGCCCCAGCATTTT

clone size: few
J gene: TRBJ1-2
V gene: TRBV20-1
D gene: -
CDR3 protein: CSAKGKGNLNYGYTF
CDR3 DNA: TGCAGTGCTAAGGGAAAGGGGAACCTCAACTATGGCTACACCTTC

clone size: -
J gene: TRBJ2-1
V gene: TRBV4-3
D gene: TRBD1
CDR3 protein: CASSQEGGAGGEQFF
CDR3 DNA: TGCGCCAGCAGCCAAGAAGGTGGGGCAGGGGGTGAGCAGTTCTTC

clone size: -
J gene: TRBJ1-3
V gene: TRBV12-1
D gene: -
CDR3 protein: CASSSGRDSGNTIYF
CDR3 DNA: TGTGCCAGCAGCTCCGGACGGGACTCTGGAAACACCATATATTTT

clone size: -
J gene: TRBJ2-7
V gene: TRBV2
D gene: TRBD2
CDR3 protein: CASSSIAGRLYF
CDR3 DNA: TGTGCCAGCAGTTCGATAGCGGGACGGCTGTACTTC

clone size: many
J gene: TRBJ2-5
V gene: TRBV7-2
D gene: -
CDR3 protein: CASSRTLAGETQYF
CDR3 DNA: TGTGCCAGCAGCCGGACTCTAGCCGGCGAGACCCAGTACTTC